This entry concerns a single T cell receptor beta chain. The antigen is unknown. The entry originates in a study of T cell responses to AZD1222 COVID-19 vaccine. Overall study: Investigators merged groups given second doses at roughly 4 or roughly 12 weeks. Findings and limits, study-wide: Spike was spanned by vaccine-associated CD4 TCRs, which were dominant at 160-218 and 743-854. The reported proportion of spike-specific TCRs targeting unmutated variant regions was nearly half.

Assay used: immunoSEQ multiplex PCR; TCRdb lists only in-frame clones, some missing. Of tens of thousands of clones detected, 70% to 90% appear once; the ten largest clones hold about 2%. The sequence was collected from an adult in good health. The sample in question was peripheral blood, obtained on day 0 of AZD1222 vaccination.

CDR3 region: CSVDRENTEAFF. The CDR3 coding sequence is TGCAGCGTAGACCGGGAGAACACTGAAGCTTTCTTT. The chain employs TRBV29-1 and TRBJ1-1; D gene uncertain. Trimming removed 6 bases from V and 1 base from J, with 9 bases in between. Germline CDR1 and CDR2: SQVTM and ANQGSEA. The CDR3 is 12 residues long. Based on the CDR3 plus reference TRBV29-1 and TRBJ1-1, the full variable domain is SAVISQKPSRDICQRGTSLTIQCQVDSQVTMMFWYRQQPGQSLTLIATANQGSEATYESGFVIDKFPISRPNLTFSTLTVSNMSPEDSSIYLCSVDRENTEAFFGQGTRLTVV.